This T cell receptor beta chain comes out of a study of CD4 T cells in relation to SARS-CoV-2 and coronaviruses (dated by TCRdb to the early 2020s). Concerning the study at large: In the ViraFEST assay, PBMCs were cultured with antigen for roughly ten days, after which TCR beta CDR3s were sequenced to identify clonal expansions specific to the antigen. The Adaptive Biotechnologies TCR-sequencing kit was used to sequence samples from three pre-COVID donors and the naive versus memory experiments, while other data came from Illumina-based sequencing. Patient-derived lymphoblastoid cell lines were used to map the HLA restriction of shared crossreactive spike epitopes. The negative reference condition was either a culture with an HIV-1 Nef peptide pool or a culture with no peptide. At the level of individual TCR clonotypes, the study measured memory CD4+ T cell crossreactivity between SARS-CoV-2 spike protein and common cold coronavirus spike proteins. Expansion assays from other donors in the study were sequenced with a different, Illumina-based TCR-beta assay. What the work shows at the level of the full study, not this receptor alone: Memory CD4+ clonotypes crossrecognizing SARS-CoV-2 and at least one common cold coronavirus spike were found in 55% to 75% of donors. Because the crossreactivity analysis focused on spike protein, crossreactivity against other viral proteins was not assessed. Small numbers of patients and of tested TCRs limited the study. Significantly weaker SARS-CoV-2-driven expansion was shown by crossreactive clones than by monoreactive clones, consistent with antigenic imprinting. Pre-pandemic and post-infection samples were not both contributed by any donor, so tracing of the source of pre-existing responses was limited.

CD4+ T cells from unexposed donors were collected before the COVID-19 pandemic (2011-2018). Following 10 days of culture, the EasySep CD4+ T cell isolation kit was used to isolate CD4+ T cells. As far as cell numbers permitted, CD4+ T cells from unexposed donors were tested for reactivity against SARS-CoV-2 S and N as well as four spike pools from common cold coronaviruses. Each well received two million PBMCs, cultured in IMDM supplemented with approximately 5% human AB serum and about 10 IU/ml IL-2. Half of the culture medium was replaced with fresh IL-2-containing medium on days 3 and 7. In general, every peptide culture condition was set up in three replicate wells. Leukapheresis product for the unexposed donors was bought commercially. PBMCs were isolated from leukapheresis product or whole blood by Ficoll-Paque PLUS gradient centrifugation. The PBMCs went either fresh into the expansion assay or into cryopreservation at -140 degrees C. The QIAamp Micro DNA Kit was used to extract genomic DNA from the CD4+ T cells.

The V end loses 1 base and the J end loses 4 bases, and a stretch of 17 bases separates them. CDR1 is given as LNHNV and CDR2 as YYDKDF, both from the germline V gene (reference sequence). Including cysteine and phenylalanine, the CDR3 has 17 amino acids. The kept DNA is CDR3 alone, 51 bases in frame from the first base. The method behind the library was the immunoSEQ multiplex PCR assay. From the authors' description of their analysis: Preprocessing removed nonproductive sequences and CDR3s not starting with C, not ending with F or W, or shorter than 7 amino acids. Antigen-specific clonotypes were called with the MANAFEST web app on the basis of expansion relative to the reference and to other culture wells. A clone counted as positive if significantly expanded in 2 of 3 replicate wells versus the reference culture at FDR below 0.05. For a clone to be considered positive, significant expansion relative to all other tandem wells and an odds ratio above 5 were also required. CDR3 homology was quantified as pairwise Levenshtein distance, calculated with the stringdist R package after three terminal residues were trimmed from each end. The immuneACCESS repertoire file appears here via TCRdb, limited to in-frame rearrangements. These files lack a portion of the clones; in checked studies, under half of the deficit traces to unresolved V genes, and the cause of the others is not known. For V, J and clone size, that table is used; D and trimming come from the DNA. The sample table contains nearly 25,000 clones; only one count was recorded for roughly 80% of them. Clones ranked in the top ten supply more than 15% of the sample.

This clone has only one observation. There is no known antigen for this receptor. There are no base qualities to consult, and no much larger clone falls within one base. This receptor was identified in a human donor in good health. This sequence uses TRBV15 and TRBJ1-3; the D gene is perhaps TRBD1, from 5 matching bases. Sequenced input: CD4+ T cells from PBMCs, cultured in vitro. In nucleotide form, the sequence is TGTGCCACCAGCAGAGGACGGACGGGGCCGGGGGGAAACACCATATATTTT. Translation gives CATSRGRTGPGGNTIYF.